These 10 T cell receptor beta chains came from one sample sequenced in a study of T cells in Graves' hyperthyroidism and ophthalmopathy. The TCR beta CDR3 regions underwent amplification using RNA transcripts as the source. The HTBI set primed first-round TCR CDR3 RT-PCR. TCRdb independently ran MiXCR on the multiplex PCR reads; one entry per CDR3 protein. This table holds some 300,000 distinct CDR3 sequences, roughly 15% found once. Specimen: blood. The receptors were gathered from a man aged 30 to 39 with Graves' hyperthyroidism.

The J gene is TRBJ1-1, the V gene TRBV12-3 or TRBV12-4, with 8 bases fitting TRBD1. There are 13 residues in the CDR3. The ends lost 0 bases at V and 10 bases at J; junction bases unmatched: 4. The CDR3 nucleotides are TGTGCCAGCAGTTTAGCGCCCAGGGGGCGAGCTTTCTTT. Translated, it gives CASSLAPRGRAFF.

The chain uses TRBV19 and TRBJ2-1, with 9 bases lining up with TRBD1. The J segment lost 6 bases and the V segment lost 3 bases, leaving 6 bases of the junction unmatched. Germline CDR1 and CDR2: LNHDA and SQIVND (reference sequence). This CDR3 is built from 15 residues. The CDR3 DNA is TGTGCCAGTAGTATGGGGGACAGGGTGATCAATGAGCAGTTCTTC. Translated, it gives CASSMGDRVINEQFF.

In its sample, this clonotype was seen many times. The chain combines TRBV7-8 with TRBJ2-1; 8 positions match TRBD2. This CDR3 contains 14 residues. After removal of 7 bases from V and 9 bases from J, the junction contained 11 bases not matched to a gene. The germline V gene has CDR1 SGHVS and CDR2 FQNEAQ. As DNA, the CDR3 is TGTGCCAGCACCCAAATAGCGGGAAAGGCTGAGCAGTTCTTC. Translation: CASTQIAGKAEQFF.

A remark on this clonotype: A much larger clonotype is one base distant, so this may be a read error. The chain combines TRBV6-9 with TRBJ1-5; weak D call: TRBD1 (6 bases). This CDR3 contains 13 residues. The germline CDR1 and CDR2 sequences are MNHGY and SVAAGI. V lost 4 bases and J lost 11, with 15 bases in between. The CDR3 is CASSFYRAPTQHF. The CDR3 DNA is TGTGCCAGCAGTTTCTACAGGGCCCCCACCCAGCATTTT.

This clonotype was detected ten times or more. The chain combines TRBV2 with TRBJ1-1; D remains ambiguous. Trimming removed 4 bases at V and 3 bases at J, with 15 bases between. Germline V gives CDR1 SNHLY, CDR2 FYNNEI. The CDR3 length is 15 residues. The CDR3: CASSVAVLRDTEAFF. CDR3 sequence (DNA): TGTGCCAGCAGTGTTGCAGTACTCCGAGACACTGAAGCTTTCTTT. Based on the CDR3 plus reference TRBV2 and TRBJ1-1, the full variable domain is EPEVTQTPSHQVTQMGQEVILRCVPISNHLYFYWYRQILGQKVEFLVSFYNNEISEKSEIFDDQFSVERPDGSNFTLKIRSTKLEDSAMYFCASSVAVLRDTEAFFGQGTRLTVV.

There are a few counts of this clonotype. The rearrangement joins TRBV20-1 to TRBJ2-3, with D perhaps matching TRBD1 (6 bases). CDR3 length: 16 residues. CDR1 is DFQATT and CDR2 is SNEGSKA in the germline V gene (reference sequence). V was pared by 5 bases and J by 2 bases, with 20 bases between. The CDR3 sequence: CSAPDRSLPLTDTQYF. The CDR3 DNA sequence: TGCAGTGCTCCTGACAGGTCGTTACCTCTCACAGATACGCAGTATTTT.

This clonotype was counted only a few times. V usage is TRBV19 and J usage is TRBJ2-2, with D perhaps matching TRBD1 (6 bases). The CDR3 has 14 residues. The germline V gene has CDR1 LNHDA and CDR2 SQIVND (reference sequence). Trimming took off 5 bases at V and 13 bases at J, with 20 bases between the two ends. The CDR3 DNA follows: TGTGCCAGTAGTCCACCGGGACACACCGGCGGGCTGTTTTTT. This codes for CASSPPGHTGGLFF.

This clonotype was observed many times. The chain uses TRBV18 and TRBJ1-5; D gene ambiguous. V shed 1 base and J shed 6 bases, with 7 bases lying between them. Germline V gene sequence: CDR1 KGHSH, CDR2 LQKENI. The CDR3 covers 13 residues. The CDR3 spells CASSPHTGQPQHF. The DNA of the CDR3 is TGTGCCAGCTCACCACATACCGGTCAGCCCCAGCATTTT.

This clonotype was picked up many times. The chain has TRBV7-9 and TRBJ2-5; TRBD1 agrees at 8 bases. V was pared by 2 bases and J by 5 bases, with 13 bases of the junction left unmatched. CDR1 is SEHNR, CDR2 FQNEAQ, per germline (reference sequence). The CDR3 has 17 residues. The CDR3, as DNA: TGTGCCAGCAGCTTATCCCCTCGGACAGGGCGAGGGGAGACCCAGTACTTC. Encoded protein: CASSLSPRTGRGETQYF.

The V call is TRBV5-6, the J call TRBJ1-4; TRBD1 matches 8 bases. The V and J ends lost 3 bases and 3 bases, in that order; junction bases with no gene match: 13. The CDR3 is 18 residues long. The germline gives CDR1 SGHDT, CDR2 YYEEEE. DNA for the CDR3: TGTGCCAGCAGCTCCGGGGTGCAGGGGGCGTTGGCTAATGAAAAACTGTTTTTT. Translated: CASSSGVQGALANEKLFF.